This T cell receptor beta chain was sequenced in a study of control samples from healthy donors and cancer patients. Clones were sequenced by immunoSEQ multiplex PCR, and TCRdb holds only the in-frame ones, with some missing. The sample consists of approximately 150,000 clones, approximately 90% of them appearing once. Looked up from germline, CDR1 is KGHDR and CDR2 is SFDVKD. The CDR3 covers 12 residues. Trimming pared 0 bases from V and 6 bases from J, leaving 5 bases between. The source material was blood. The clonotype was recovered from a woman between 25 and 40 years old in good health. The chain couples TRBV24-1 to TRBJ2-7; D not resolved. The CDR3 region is CATSDLLGEQYF. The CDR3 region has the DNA TGTGCCACCAGTGATTTGCTCGGCGAGCAGTACTTC.